Presented here are 21 T cell receptor beta chains from one specimen sequenced in a study of OX40 agonist ivuxolimab in advanced cancers. Clones were sequenced by immunoSEQ multiplex PCR, and TCRdb holds only the in-frame ones, with some missing. The data hold under 85,000 clones, with 94% observed a single time. The source material was CD4+ or CD8+ T cells sorted from blood, sampled in a trial of the OX40 agonist ivuxolimab. Receptor source: an adult with an advanced solid tumor such as melanoma, head and neck, liver or kidney cancer.

The chain is built from TRBV19 and TRBJ2-7, with D maybe TRBD1 (5 bases). The CDR3 totals 14 residues. Germline V lookup: CDR1 LNHDA, CDR2 SQIVND (reference sequence). Trimming left V 5 bases short and J 3 bases short, with 14 bases between. CDR3 protein: CASSSRTPFYEQYF. The CDR3, as DNA: TGTGCCAGTAGTTCTCGGACACCCTTCTACGAGCAGTACTTC. Full variable domain (remainder filled in from reference TRBV19 and TRBJ2-7): DGGITQSPKYLFRKEGQNVTLSCEQNLNHDAMYWYRQDPGQGLRLIYYSQIVNDFQKGDIAEGYSVSREKKESFPLTVTSAQKNPTAFYLCASSSRTPFYEQYFGPGTRLTVT.

J is TRBJ1-6 and V is TRBV4-1; D gene ambiguous. Germline V gene lookup returns CDR1 MGHRA and CDR2 YSYEKL. Trimming removed 0 bases from V and 0 bases from J, with 12 bases in between. The CDR3 consists of 18 residues. CDR3 in amino acids: CASSQEGPPSSYNSPLHF. CDR3 DNA: TGCGCCAGCAGCCAAGAAGGTCCGCCGAGCTCCTATAATTCACCCCTCCACTTT.

The chain couples TRBV4-2 to TRBJ2-3; TRBD2 agrees at 15 bases. Germline lookup yields CDR1 LGHNA and CDR2 YNFKEQ. This CDR3 contains 16 residues. Trimming at V came to 1 base and at J to 4 bases, leaving 0 bases not matched to a gene. The CDR3 region is CASSQGTSGGADTQYF. CDR3 bases: TGTGCCAGCAGCCAAGGGACTAGCGGGGGGGCAGATACGCAGTATTTT.

This sequence joins TRBV29-1 and TRBJ2-7; 8 bases agree with TRBD1. The junction had 7 bases not matched to a gene; V was cut back by 2 bases and J by 1 base. Germline CDR1 is SQVTM and CDR2 is ANQGSEA. The CDR3 length is 15 residues. CDR3 sequence (DNA): TGCAGCGTTGAAATATACAGGGGGAAGTCCTACGAGCAGTACTTC. Protein: CSVEIYRGKSYEQYF.

This chain links TRBV4-1 with TRBJ2-1; the match to TRBD2 covers 10 bases. Germline assignment: CDR1 MGHRA and CDR2 YSYEKL. The trim removed 3 bases at V and 7 bases at J, leaving 9 bases unmatched. The CDR3 covers 16 residues. CDR3 sequence reads: CASSHLASGSGNEQFF. In DNA, the CDR3 is TGCGCCAGCAGCCACCTGGCTAGCGGGAGCGGTAATGAGCAGTTCTTC.

The chain recombines TRBV13 with TRBJ2-5, with 12 bases aligning to TRBD2. J gave up 5 bases and V 0 bases, and 4 bases lay outside the gene matches. Germline-derived CDR1 and CDR2 are PRHDT and FYEKMQ (reference sequence). The CDR3 has 16 residues. This CDR3 reads CASSLGTSGGPETQYF. As DNA, the CDR3 is TGTGCCAGCAGCTTAGGGACTAGCGGGGGTCCCGAGACCCAGTACTTC. The full variable domain, completed using reference TRBV13 and TRBJ2-5, is AAGVIQSPRHLIKEKRETATLKCYPIPRHDTVYWYQQGPGQDPQFLISFYEKMQSDKGSIPDRFSAQQFSDYHSELNMSSLELGDSALYFCASSLGTSGGPETQYFGPGTRLLVL.

The gene calls are TRBV7-2 and TRBJ2-1; a weak D match, TRBD2 (6 bases). V dropped 5 bases and J dropped 10 bases, with 24 bases sitting between them. CDR3 size: 16 residues. CDR1 SGHTA and CDR2 FQGNSA come from the germline V gene. CDR3 protein: CASSPSAGRLLREQFF. The CDR3 DNA follows: TGTGCCAGCAGCCCTAGCGCTGGGAGACTCCTCCGGGAGCAGTTCTTC. Supplemented by reference TRBV7-2 and TRBJ2-1, the full variable domain reads GAGVSQSPSNKVTEKGKDVELRCDPISGHTALYWYRQSLGQGLEFLIYFQGNSAPDKSGLPSDRFSAERTGGSVSTLTIQRTQQEDSAVYLCASSPSAGRLLREQFFGPGTRLTVL.

This chain joins TRBV4-1 and TRBJ2-7; 9 bases are a match to TRBD1. Trimming removed 1 base from V and 5 bases from J; junction bases left unmatched: 12. Germline values: CDR1 MGHRA, CDR2 YSYEKL. The CDR3 is made up of 17 amino acids. For the CDR3, the DNA is TGCGCCAGCAGCCAAGCCTACGCGAGGGACAGGGTTCACGAGCAGTACTTC. Translation: CASSQAYARDRVHEQYF.

The rearrangement joins TRBV19 to TRBJ1-5, with 9 bases that match TRBD1. The CDR3 contains 13 residues. Germline CDR1 is LNHDA and CDR2 is SQIVND (reference sequence). CDR3 coding DNA: TGTGCGTTGTACAGGGGGCGCAAGGGGCCCCAGCATTTT. Translation gives CALYRGRKGPQHF.

V is TRBV29-1 and J is TRBJ2-7; D ambiguous. This CDR3 is built from 12 residues. The germline V gene has CDR1 SQVTM and CDR2 ANQGSEA. V was cut by 0 bases and J by 1 base, with 4 bases left in between. In nucleotides, the CDR3 is TGCAGCGTTGAAGATCTGTCCTACGAGCAGTACTTC. Translation gives CSVEDLSYEQYF.

This rearrangement joins TRBV19 to TRBJ2-7; 14 positions match TRBD2. V gave up 5 bases and J gave up 0 bases; unmatched junction bases: 12. The CDR3 runs 19 residues. Germline CDR1 reads LNHDA; CDR2 reads SQIVND (reference sequence). The CDR3 protein is CASSPQGLAGATLSYEQYF. In DNA form, the CDR3 reads TGTGCCAGTAGTCCCCAGGGACTAGCGGGAGCTACACTCTCCTACGAGCAGTACTTC.

The count of this clone is one. This chain connects TRBV7-8 to TRBJ2-3; 9 positions agree with TRBD1. This CDR3 has 16 residues. CDR1 SGHVS and CDR2 FQNEAQ come from the germline V gene. With 2 bases clipped from V and 5 bases from J, the junction kept 8 bases outside the gene matches. CDR3 loop: CASSLPRDRVEDTQYF. The CDR3 nucleotides read TGTGCCAGCAGCTTACCGAGGGACAGGGTTGAAGATACGCAGTATTTT.

This chain connects TRBV11-2 to TRBJ2-5; 9 bases agree with TRBD2. Germline-derived CDR1 and CDR2 are SGHAT and FQNNGV. The length of the CDR3 is 16 residues. Unmatched junction bases numbered 7, after V lost 1 base and J lost 4 bases. In DNA form, the CDR3 reads TGTGCCAGCAGCTTAGGAGCGGGGGGTGGTTTAGAGACCCAGTACTTC. Translated, it gives CASSLGAGGGLETQYF.

V is TRBV5-6 and J is TRBJ2-7, with 9 bases lining up with TRBD1. The CDR3 runs 12 residues. J was trimmed by 4 bases and V by 7 bases; bases with no gene match: 3. The germline CDR1 and CDR2 sequences are SGHDT and YYEEEE. The CDR3 protein is CASGTGPYEQYF. CDR3 nucleotide sequence: TGTGCCAGCGGGACAGGGCCATACGAGCAGTACTTC.

The rearrangement uses TRBV11-3 and TRBJ2-1; TRBD1 matches 7 bases. The length of the CDR3 is 13 residues. CDR1 and CDR2 from the germline V gene are SGHNT and YENEEA. The ends lost 8 bases at V and 1 base at J; junction bases unmatched: 2. CDR3 in DNA: TGTGCCAGCCGGGACAGATCCTACAATGAGCAGTTCTTC. Protein: CASRDRSYNEQFF.

V and J are TRBV5-1 and TRBJ2-1; the D call may be TRBD1 or TRBD2 (5 bases each). The germline gives CDR1 SGHRS, CDR2 YFSETQ. The CDR3 is 13 amino acids. Trimming removed 3 bases at V and 7 bases at J, with 11 bases between. CDR3 region: CASSSGPGNEQFF. The CDR3 nucleotides are TGCGCCAGCAGCTCGGGACCCGGGAATGAGCAGTTCTTC.

The chain couples TRBV4-3 to TRBJ2-3; D is undetermined. CDR3 length: 16 residues. Germline CDR1 and CDR2: LGHNA and YSLEER. V shed 0 bases and J shed 6 bases, with 16 bases lying between them. CDR3 sequence (DNA): TGCGCCAGCAGCCAAGAAAGGTCGGCCCCCCCCGATACGCAGTATTTT. It specifies CASSQERSAPPDTQYF.

The gene calls are TRBV6-5 and TRBJ2-2; tentative D call: TRBD1 (6 bases). V was shortened by 0 bases and J by 5 bases, with 13 bases between the two germline ends. Germline CDR1 is MNHEY and CDR2 is SVGAGI. CDR3 length equals 16 residues. CDR3 sequence reads: CASSYSNRVLTGELFF. The DNA of the CDR3 is TGTGCCAGCAGTTACTCGAACAGGGTCTTAACCGGGGAGCTGTTTTTT.

This sequence joins TRBV4-1 and TRBJ1-1; D is perhaps TRBD1 (6 bases). Germline V CDR1 and CDR2: MGHRA, YSYEKL. Trimming took 3 bases from V and 3 from J, leaving 14 bases between them. The length of the CDR3 is 15 residues. The CDR3 DNA is TGCGCCAGCAGCCAGCTAACCCGGACAGACACTGAAGCTTTCTTT. It is translated as CASSQLTRTDTEAFF.

J is TRBJ2-3 and V is TRBV2; D is perhaps TRBD1 (6 bases). Between the trimmed V and J ends, which lost 7 bases and 4 bases, there was a span of 15 bases. CDR1 and CDR2 (germline): SNHLY, FYNNEI. The CDR3 loop spans 14 amino acids. This CDR3 is CASTVLQGSDTQYF. The CDR3 coding sequence is TGTGCCAGCACGGTACTCCAGGGGTCAGATACGCAGTATTTT.

The chain carries TRBV6-5 and TRBJ2-7; 7 bases are a match to TRBD2. The length of the CDR3 is 15 residues. V was pared by 7 bases and J by 6 bases, with 15 bases of the junction left unmatched. Germline V gene sequence: CDR1 MNHEY, CDR2 SVGAGI. The CDR3 reads CASTPGRGGSGEQYF. The CDR3 coding sequence is TGTGCCAGCACCCCGGGGAGGGGAGGTTCTGGCGAGCAGTACTTC.